These T cell receptor beta chains were read from a single sample in a study of blood T cell repertoires in COVID-19. Sequencing was performed with immunoSEQ multiplex PCR; in TCRdb, only in-frame clones are kept and a portion is missing. The sample shows around 300,000 clones, over 75% of them seen only once. The sample taken for sequencing was PBMCs or T cells enriched from blood (not recorded which). The receptors come from a man aged 25 to 40 who had recovered from COVID-19. Both conserved end residues are part of each CDR3. Fields, in order: V gene, clone size, J gene, D gene, CDR3 protein, CDR3 DNA. D genes are given only for firm matches. Expanded clones are given a class, and other clones once, few, many or no size at all.

>TRBV11-3|.|TRBJ1-6|TRBD1
CASSPGTGPSPLHF
TGTGCCAGCAGCCCCGGGACAGGGCCTTCACCCCTCCACTTT
>TRBV12-3/TRBV12-4|.|TRBJ2-7|.
CASSLTHYEQYF
TGTGCCAGCAGTTTGACTCACTACGAGCAGTACTTC
>TRBV5-1|.|TRBJ2-1|TRBD1
CASSLGGDREQFF
TGCGCCAGCAGCTTGGGAGGGGACAGAGAGCAGTTCTTC
>TRBV9|.|TRBJ1-2|.
CASSVDSGSGYTF
TGTGCCAGCAGCGTGGACAGTGGGTCTGGCTACACCTTC
>TRBV6-5|once|TRBJ1-2|.
CASEPRRDSYGYTF
TGTGCCAGCGAGCCTCGACGGGACTCCTATGGCTACACCTTC
>TRBV19|few|TRBJ2-5|TRBD1
CASSLQGAWETQYF
TGTGCCAGTAGCCTACAGGGGGCATGGGAGACCCAGTACTTC
>TRBV4-1|.|TRBJ1-2|.
CASSQEGRGGHGYTF
TGCGCCAGCAGCCAAGAGGGGAGGGGCGGACATGGCTACACCTTC
>TRBV10-3|.|TRBJ2-5|TRBD1
CAISLSTGDETQYF
TGTGCCATCAGTCTATCGACAGGGGACGAGACCCAGTACTTC
>TRBV4-2|.|TRBJ1-5|.
CASSQEAYPYQPQHF
TGTGCCAGCAGCCAAGAGGCATATCCCTATCAGCCCCAGCATTTT
>TRBV30|.|TRBJ1-1|TRBD1
CAWSVLGQGGTEAFF
TGTGCCTGGAGTGTATTAGGACAGGGCGGGACTGAAGCTTTCTTT